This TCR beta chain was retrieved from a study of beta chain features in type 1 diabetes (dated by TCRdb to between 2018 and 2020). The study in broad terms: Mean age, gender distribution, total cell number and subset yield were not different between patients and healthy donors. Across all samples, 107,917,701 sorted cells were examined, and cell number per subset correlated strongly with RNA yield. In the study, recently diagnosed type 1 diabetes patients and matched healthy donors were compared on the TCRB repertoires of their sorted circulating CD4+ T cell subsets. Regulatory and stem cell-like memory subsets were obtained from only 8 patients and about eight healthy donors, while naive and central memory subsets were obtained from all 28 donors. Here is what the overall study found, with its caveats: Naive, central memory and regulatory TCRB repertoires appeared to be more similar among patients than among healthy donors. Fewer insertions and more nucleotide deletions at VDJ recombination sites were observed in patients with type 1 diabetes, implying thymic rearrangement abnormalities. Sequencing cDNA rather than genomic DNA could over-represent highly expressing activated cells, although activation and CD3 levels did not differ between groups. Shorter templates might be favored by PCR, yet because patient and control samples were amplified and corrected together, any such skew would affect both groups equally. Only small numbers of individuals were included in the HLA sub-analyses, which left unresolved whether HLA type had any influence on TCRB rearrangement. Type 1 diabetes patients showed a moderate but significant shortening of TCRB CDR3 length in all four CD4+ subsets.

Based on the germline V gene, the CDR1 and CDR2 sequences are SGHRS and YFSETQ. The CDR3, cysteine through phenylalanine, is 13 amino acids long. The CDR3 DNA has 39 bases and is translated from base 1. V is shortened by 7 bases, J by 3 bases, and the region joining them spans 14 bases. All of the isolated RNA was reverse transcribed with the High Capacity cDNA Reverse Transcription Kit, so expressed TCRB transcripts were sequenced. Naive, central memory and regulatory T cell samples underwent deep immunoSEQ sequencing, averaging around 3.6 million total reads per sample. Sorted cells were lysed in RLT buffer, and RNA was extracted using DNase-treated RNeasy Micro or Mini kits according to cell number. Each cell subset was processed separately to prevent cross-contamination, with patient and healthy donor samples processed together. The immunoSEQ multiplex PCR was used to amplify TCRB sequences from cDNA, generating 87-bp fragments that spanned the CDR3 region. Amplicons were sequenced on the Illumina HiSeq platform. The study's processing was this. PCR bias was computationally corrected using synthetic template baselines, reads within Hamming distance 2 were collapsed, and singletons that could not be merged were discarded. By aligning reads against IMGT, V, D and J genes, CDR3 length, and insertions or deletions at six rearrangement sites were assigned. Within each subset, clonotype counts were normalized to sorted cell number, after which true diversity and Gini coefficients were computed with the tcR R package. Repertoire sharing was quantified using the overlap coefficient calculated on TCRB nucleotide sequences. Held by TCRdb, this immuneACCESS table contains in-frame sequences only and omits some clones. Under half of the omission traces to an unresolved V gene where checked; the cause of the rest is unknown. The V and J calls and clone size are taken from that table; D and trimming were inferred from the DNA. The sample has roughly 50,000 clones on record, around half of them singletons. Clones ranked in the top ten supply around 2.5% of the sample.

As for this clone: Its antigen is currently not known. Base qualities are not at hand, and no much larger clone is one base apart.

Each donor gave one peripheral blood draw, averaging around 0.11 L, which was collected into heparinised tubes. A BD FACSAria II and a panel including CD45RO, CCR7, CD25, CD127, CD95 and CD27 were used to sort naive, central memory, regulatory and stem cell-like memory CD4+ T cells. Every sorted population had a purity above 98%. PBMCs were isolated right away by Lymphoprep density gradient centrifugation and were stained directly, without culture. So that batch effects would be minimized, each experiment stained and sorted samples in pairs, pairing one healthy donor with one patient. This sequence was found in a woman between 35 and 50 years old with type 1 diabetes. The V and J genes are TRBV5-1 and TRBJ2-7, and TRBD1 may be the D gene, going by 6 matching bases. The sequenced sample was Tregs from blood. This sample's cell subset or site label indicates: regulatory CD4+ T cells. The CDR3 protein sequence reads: CASGKDSSYEQYF. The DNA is TGCGCCAGCGGAAAGGACAGTAGCTACGAGCAGTACTTC.